The T cell receptor (beta chain) described here comes from a study of T cell repertoires in cytomegalovirus infection. The wider study: It was recently identified HLA-C-restricted and well-studied HLA-B-restricted CMV epitopes that the study used. Public TCR beta signatures indicated both CMV infection and matching HLA type.

Whole-study findings and limits: In two of eight donors, the top clonotype was HLA-C-restricted CMV-specific.

Of note for this clonotype: Its specificity is not known.

Germline lookup yields CDR1 SEHNR and CDR2 FQNEAQ (reference sequence). CDR3 length equals 16 residues. Trimming cost V 5 bases and J 0 bases; bases outside gene matches: 2. TCRdb reanalysed the reads using MiXCR and keeps one entry per CDR3 protein. The sample has hundreds of thousands of distinct CDR3 sequences, 30% to 40% seen once. Sequencing was performed on cultured CD8+ T cells from PBMCs, taken from culture after CMV antigen stimulation. The rearrangement uses TRBV7-9 and TRBJ2-1; 12 positions match TRBD2. This clonotype was obtained from a human donor in good health (CMV status not recorded). Some clones in this sample may be carry-over from other donors' samples. The CDR3 DNA is TGTGCCAGCAGCGGACTAGCGGGATTCTCCTACAATGAGCAGTTCTTC. This sequence encodes CASSGLAGFSYNEQFF.